The clone carrying this TCR beta chain was observed many times. The antigen remains undetermined. V was cut by 3 bases and J by 7 bases, with 16 bases left in between. The CDR3 is 15 amino acids. Unique molecular identifiers featured in how the TCRbeta library was prepared. TCRdb independently ran MiXCR on the PCR reads; one entry per CDR3 protein. The sample lists roughly 350,000 distinct CDR3 sequences, under 20% occurring once. The sample is drawn from a study of T-cell reconstitution after alpha-beta-depleted transplantation in children. Overall study findings and caveats: From surviving recipient T cells and thymic progenitors came the high day-60 TCRbeta diversity observed in some patients.

The TCR originated in a male patient aged 2 to 9 who had a stem cell transplant for acute lymphoblastic leukemia, so the T cells may come from the graft donor. The chain combines TRBV12-3 or TRBV12-4 with TRBJ2-4; possibly TRBD2 for D (6 bases). The input for sequencing was PBMCs, mostly from graft donor cells, taken 360 days after TCRalphabeta/CD19-depleted stem cell transplant. CDR3 bases: TGTGCCAGCAGTTTGCCCCGAGGGGCGGGGAACATTCAGTACTTC. It encodes CASSLPRGAGNIQYF.